This T cell receptor beta chain was retrieved from a study of a mutant IDH1 vaccine in newly diagnosed glioma. The overall study: Vaccines were begun 4-6 weeks after radiotherapy alone, or with temozolomide cycles. Study-level points and caveats: Of the patients, around 93% had vaccine-induced immune responses. Pseudoprogression appeared unlinked to shifts in leading peripheral T cell clonotypes.

TCRdb's table, derived via immunoSEQ multiplex PCR, lists solely in-frame clones and lacks some. The sample has approximately 50,000 clones; 76% are singletons. Germline CDR1 and CDR2: SEHNR and FQNEAQ (reference sequence). This CDR3 has 16 residues. Trimming removed 5 bases from V and 4 bases from J, with 20 bases in between. This clone was observed a few times. Its cognate antigen is unknown. Time point here: week 35, safety follow-up. Each vaccine dose was 300 ug of mutant IDH1 20-mer peptide, with topical imiquimod. The donors had new WHO grade 3 or 4 astrocytomas; these were IDH1-mutant and ATRX-lost.

The material was PBMCs, obtained from a glioma patient whose treatment included an IDH1 peptide vaccine. The rearrangement uses TRBV7-9 and TRBJ1-2; maybe TRBD1 (6 bases). The source of this sequence is a man aged 35 to 55 with glioma. The CDR3 DNA reads as TGTGCCAGCAGCAACCATAACCGGGACAACCTCTATGGCTACACCTTC. Amino acids: CASSNHNRDNLYGYTF.